This record concerns one T cell receptor (beta chain) sequence. The data originate from a study of blood T cell repertoires in COVID-19. Study in general: Both acute and convalescent COVID-19 samples were obtained from the United States, Italy and Spain.

Here immunoSEQ multiplex PCR was the method, and the copy in TCRdb shows in-frame clones only, minus some. The repertoire holds some 58,000 clones, 85% to 95% seen once, with approximately 4.2% in the top ten. This CDR3 is 17 amino acids long. Germline V lookup: CDR1 MGHRA, CDR2 YSYEKL. Unmatched junction bases numbered 6, after V lost 4 bases and J lost 1 base. The V gene is TRBV4-1, the J gene TRBJ2-7; 14 bases line up with TRBD2. This clonotype originated in a man aged 50 to 59 with active COVID-19. Source material: peripheral blood. The CDR3 loop is CASSPGLAGGRSYEQYF. The CDR3 coding sequence is TGCGCCAGCAGCCCAGGACTAGCGGGAGGTAGATCCTACGAGCAGTACTTC.